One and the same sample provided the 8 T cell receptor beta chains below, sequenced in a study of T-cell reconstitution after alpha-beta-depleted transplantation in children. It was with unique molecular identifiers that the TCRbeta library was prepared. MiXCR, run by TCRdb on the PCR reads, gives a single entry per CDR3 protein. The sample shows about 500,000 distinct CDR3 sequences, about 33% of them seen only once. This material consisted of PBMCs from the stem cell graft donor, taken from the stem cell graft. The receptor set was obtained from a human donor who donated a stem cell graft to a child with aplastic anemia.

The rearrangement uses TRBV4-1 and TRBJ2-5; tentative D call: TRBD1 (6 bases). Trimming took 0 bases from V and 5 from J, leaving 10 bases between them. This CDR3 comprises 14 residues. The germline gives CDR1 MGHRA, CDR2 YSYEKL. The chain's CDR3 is CASSQEYREETQYF. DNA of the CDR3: TGCGCCAGCAGCCAAGAATACAGGGAGGAGACCCAGTACTTC.

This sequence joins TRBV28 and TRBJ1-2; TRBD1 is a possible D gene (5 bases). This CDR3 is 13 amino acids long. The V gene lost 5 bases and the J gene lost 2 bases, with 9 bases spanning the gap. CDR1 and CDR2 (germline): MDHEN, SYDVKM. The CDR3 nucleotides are TGTGCCAGCAGTACACAGGAGAACTATGGCTACACCTTC. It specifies CASSTQENYGYTF.

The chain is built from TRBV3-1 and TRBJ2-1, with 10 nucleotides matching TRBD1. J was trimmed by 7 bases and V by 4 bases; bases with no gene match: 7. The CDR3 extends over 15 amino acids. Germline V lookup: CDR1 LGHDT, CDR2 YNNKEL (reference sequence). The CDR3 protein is CASSPYRTGGNEQFF. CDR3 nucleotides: TGTGCCAGCAGCCCATACCGGACAGGGGGTAATGAGCAGTTCTTC.

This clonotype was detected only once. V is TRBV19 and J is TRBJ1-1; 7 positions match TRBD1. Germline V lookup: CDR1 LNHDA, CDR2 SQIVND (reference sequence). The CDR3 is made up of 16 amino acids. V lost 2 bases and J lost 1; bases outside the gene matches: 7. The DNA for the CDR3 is TGTGCCAGTAGTATACTGACAGGGCATGGGAACACTGAAGCTTTCTTT. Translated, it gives CASSILTGHGNTEAFF. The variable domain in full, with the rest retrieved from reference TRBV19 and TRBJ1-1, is DGGITQSPKYLFRKEGQNVTLSCEQNLNHDAMYWYRQDPGQGLRLIYYSQIVNDFQKGDIAEGYSVSREKKESFPLTVTSAQKNPTAFYLCASSILTGHGNTEAFFGQGTRLTVV.

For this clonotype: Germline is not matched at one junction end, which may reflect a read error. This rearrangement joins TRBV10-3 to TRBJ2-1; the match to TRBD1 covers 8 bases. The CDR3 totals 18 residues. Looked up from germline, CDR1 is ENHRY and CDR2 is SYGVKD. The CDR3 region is CASSEWTGWTTNANEQFF. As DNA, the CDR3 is TGTGCCAGCAGTGAGTGGACAGGGTGGACAACCAATGCTAATGAGCAGTTCTTC.

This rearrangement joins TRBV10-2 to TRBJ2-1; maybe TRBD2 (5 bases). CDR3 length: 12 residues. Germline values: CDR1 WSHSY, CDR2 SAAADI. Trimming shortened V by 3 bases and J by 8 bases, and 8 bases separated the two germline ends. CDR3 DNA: TGCGCCAGCAGTGAACGGCGGGATGAGCAGTTCTTC. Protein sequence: CASSERRDEQFF.

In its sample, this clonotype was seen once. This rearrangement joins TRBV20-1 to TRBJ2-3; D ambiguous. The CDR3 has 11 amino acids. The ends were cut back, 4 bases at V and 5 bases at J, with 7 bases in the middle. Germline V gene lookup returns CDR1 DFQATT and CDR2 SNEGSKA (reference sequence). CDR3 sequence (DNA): TGCAGTGCTAATCCCGTAGATACGCAGTATTTT. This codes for CSANPVDTQYF.

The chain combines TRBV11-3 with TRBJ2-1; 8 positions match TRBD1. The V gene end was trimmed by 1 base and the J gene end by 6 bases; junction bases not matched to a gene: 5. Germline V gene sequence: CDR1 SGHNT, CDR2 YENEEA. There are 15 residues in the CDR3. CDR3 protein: CASSLGTGKSNEQFF. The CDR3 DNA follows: TGTGCCAGCAGCTTAGGGACAGGGAAAAGCAATGAGCAGTTCTTC. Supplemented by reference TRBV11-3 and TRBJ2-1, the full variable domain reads EAGVVQSPRYKIIEKKQPVAFWCNPISGHNTLYWYLQNLGQGPELLIRYENEEAVDDSQLPKDRFSAERLKGVDSTLKIQPAELGDSAVYLCASSLGTGKSNEQFFGPGTRLTVL.